This T cell receptor (beta chain) derives from a study of control samples from healthy donors and cancer patients (TCRdb year 2020). After removal of 3 bases from V and 2 bases from J, the junction retains 8 bases not matched to a gene. CDR1 SGDLS and CDR2 YYNGEE are derived from the germline V gene. Its CDR3 holds 16 amino acids, cysteine through phenylalanine. Here the CDR3 DNA is all that survives: 48 bases in frame from base 1. The receptor library was made with the immunoSEQ multiplex PCR assay. This is the immuneACCESS table as TCRdb keeps it, with only in-frame sequences that have V and J called. A part of the clones is gone; compared with another copy, unresolved V genes explain less than half, and the rest is unexplained. This sample has some 49,000 clones in its table, and 70% to 90% of those were observed once. The ten most abundant clones make up approximately 3% of the sample. This clone appeared once. The target of this receptor is not known. No per-base quality is available; no much larger clone lies one base away.

The sequence was obtained from a woman between 50 and 59 years old with lung cancer. The sequencing sample was made of PBMCs. The chain is assembled from TRBV9 and TRBJ2-1, with 7 junctional bases fitting TRBD1. The CDR3 protein sequence reads: CASSAEQGTPYNEQFF. The nucleotide sequence reads as follows: TGTGCCAGCAGCGCAGAACAGGGGACCCCCTACAATGAGCAGTTCTTC.